Included here is one T cell receptor beta chain sequence, with context. The data originate from a study of blood T cell repertoires in COVID-19. The germline CDR1 and CDR2 sequences are MNHEY and SVGEGT. There are 12 residues in the CDR3. V gave up 5 bases and J gave up 15 bases, with 17 bases separating them. The repertoire was sequenced with immunoSEQ multiplex PCR; TCRdb's copy has only in-frame clones and lacks some. The data hold 180,000 or so clones, with around 78% observed a single time. The clonotype was recovered from a woman between 50 and 59 years old who had recovered from COVID-19. The rearrangement uses TRBV6-2 or TRBV6-3 and TRBJ2-1; a possible D gene is TRBD1 (5 bases). Sequenced sample: PBMCs or T cells enriched from blood (not recorded which). The CDR3 coding sequence is TGTGCCAGCAGTCAAACCCCAGGGTACGGGTTCTTC. This codes for CASSQTPGYGFF.